Following are 17 T cell receptor beta chains from one sample sequenced in a study of patients and donors after allogeneic stem cell transplantation. Using its own MiXCR run on the RT-PCR reads, TCRdb lists one record per CDR3 protein. This table has 100,000 to 120,000 distinct CDR3 sequences, around 36% appearing once. Material for sequencing was blood, either unsorted or a sorted T cell fraction (not recorded which). Source of these receptors: a human donor who was either an allogeneic HSCT recipient or a stem cell or donor lymphocyte infusion donor (not recorded which). It is not recorded whose cells these are; they may come from a transplant donor.

The chain combines TRBV12-3 or TRBV12-4 with TRBJ2-1; TRBD2 agrees at 9 bases. V lost 5 bases, J lost 4 bases, and 9 bases stayed unmatched. The CDR3 has 16 residues. Here the CDR3 reads CASSAFSGRGYNEQFF. The CDR3 DNA sequence: TGTGCCAGCAGTGCATTTAGCGGGAGAGGGTACAATGAGCAGTTCTTC.

This clonotype has more than one count but fewer than ten. The chain couples TRBV6-2 or TRBV6-3 to TRBJ2-1; D could derive from TRBD1 or TRBD2 (5 bases each). The V end was cut by 1 base, the J end by 0 bases, with 7 bases between. Germline CDR1 is MNHEY and CDR2 is SVGEGT. This CDR3 comprises 15 residues. In DNA, the CDR3 is TGTGCCAGCAGTTACTATGGGGGCTCCTACAATGAGCAGTTCTTC. It encodes CASSYYGGSYNEQFF.

V usage is TRBV14 and J usage is TRBJ1-1; TRBD1 matches at 8 bases. The CDR3 contains 13 residues. Germline lookup yields CDR1 SGHDN and CDR2 FVKESK. V lost 10 bases and J lost 3; bases outside the gene matches: 7. CDR3 DNA sequence: TGTGCCACCTCAAGCAGGGGGCACACTGAAGCTTTCTTT. This sequence encodes CATSSRGHTEAFF.

This clonotype has at least ten counts. J is TRBJ1-2 and V is TRBV11-2; D not resolved. V lost 1 base, J lost 4 bases, and 10 bases lay in between. The germline gives CDR1 SGHAT, CDR2 FQNNGV. This CDR3 is 14 amino acids long. In nucleotides, the CDR3 is TGTGCCAGCAGCTTAGGGCTCCATTTCTATGGCTACACCTTC. This sequence encodes CASSLGLHFYGYTF.

This clonotype appeared many times. V and J are TRBV11-2 and TRBJ2-5; a weak D match, TRBD2 (5 bases). The CDR3 length is 14 residues. CDR1 is SGHAT and CDR2 is FQNNGV in the germline V gene. Trimming removed 5 bases from V and 5 bases from J, with 15 bases in between. CDR3 nucleotide sequence: TGTGCCAGCAGCCTAGGGTCCCTAGCTGAGACCCAGTACTTC. Encoded protein: CASSLGSLAETQYF.

The V and J genes are TRBV24-1 and TRBJ2-3, with TRBD1 matching 9 bases. The CDR3 has 17 residues. In germline, CDR1 is KGHDR, CDR2 SFDVKD. The V and J ends lost 4 bases and 2 bases, in that order; junction bases with no gene match: 9. The CDR3 nucleotides are TGTGCCACCAGTGAGGGCACAGGGGGCTCCTCCACAGATACGCAGTATTTT. This translates into CATSEGTGGSSTDTQYF.

The chain carries TRBV5-1 and TRBJ1-4; a possible D gene is TRBD1 (6 bases). CDR1 and CDR2 (germline): SGHRS, YFSETQ. V lost 4 bases and J lost 6, with 16 bases in between. The CDR3 is 15 residues long. This chain's CDR3 is CASSTGHPEDEKLFF. The CDR3 DNA is TGCGCCAGCAGCACGGGACACCCCGAGGATGAAAAACTGTTTTTT.

This chain links TRBV4-3 with TRBJ2-4; the D is unclear. V lost 0 bases and J lost 4, with 7 bases in between. Looked up from germline, CDR1 is LGHNA and CDR2 is YSLEER. The CDR3 sequence is 14 residues long. CDR3 region: CASSQDFSKNIQYF. Here the CDR3 DNA reads TGCGCCAGCAGCCAAGATTTCAGTAAAAACATTCAGTACTTC.

This chain links TRBV6-6 with TRBJ2-1; 10 positions match TRBD2. The CDR3 contains 19 residues. From germline, CDR1 is MNHNY and CDR2 SVGAGI (reference sequence). V was pared by 2 bases and J by 2 bases, with 12 bases of the junction left unmatched. CDR3 DNA: TGTGCCAGCAGTTACCGGGGGCTAGCGGGAGAGGTCCCCTACAATGAGCAGTTCTTC. It encodes CASSYRGLAGEVPYNEQFF.

The chain couples TRBV7-9 to TRBJ2-1, with 11 bases aligning to TRBD2. Germline V gives CDR1 SEHNR, CDR2 FQNEAQ (reference sequence). This CDR3 is 17 amino acids long. With 1 base clipped from V and 1 base from J, the junction kept 3 bases outside the gene matches. CDR3 protein: CASSLGLAGLSYNEQFF. CDR3 in DNA: TGTGCCAGCAGCTTAGGACTAGCGGGATTGTCCTACAATGAGCAGTTCTTC.

This clonotype was detected a few times. CDR3: CASSFGTGDVYEQYF. CDR3 bases: TGTGCCAGCAGTTTTGGGACAGGTGATGTTTACGAGCAGTACTTC. The V and J genes are TRBV6-5 and TRBJ2-7, with TRBD1 matching over 8 bases. Trimming took 4 bases from V and 4 from J; bases not matched to a gene: 9. Germline assignment: CDR1 MNHEY and CDR2 SVGAGI. The CDR3 loop spans 15 amino acids.

The chain joins TRBV4-3 to TRBJ2-1; 8 bases are shared with TRBD2. Germline CDR1 and CDR2: LGHNA and YSLEER. This CDR3 comprises 15 residues. The V and J ends lost 2 bases and 5 bases, in that order; junction bases with no gene match: 5. The DNA for the CDR3 is TGCGCCAGCAGCCAACTAAGACTAGCGAACAATGAGCAGTTCTTC. Its protein product is CASSQLRLANNEQFF.

This clonotype has just a few counts. The rearrangement joins TRBV2 to TRBJ2-7; D unclear. V lost 3 bases and J lost 0, with 6 bases in between. The CDR3 totals 13 residues. Germline V CDR1 and CDR2: SNHLY, FYNNEI. The CDR3 DNA is TGTGCCAGCAGTGACATCTTCTCCTACGAGCAGTACTTC. Its protein product is CASSDIFSYEQYF.

This chain connects TRBV20-1 to TRBJ2-2, with D perhaps TRBD1 (6 bases). V lost 6 bases and J 6 bases, leaving 14 bases between the germline ends. The CDR3 has 13 amino acids. Germline CDR1 is DFQATT and CDR2 is SNEGSKA (reference sequence). The CDR3 DNA reads as TGCAGTGCAAACAGGGTTTTCGCCGGGGAGCTGTTTTTT. Amino acids: CSANRVFAGELFF.

This clonotype was observed a few times. The chain uses TRBV4-3 and TRBJ1-4; TRBD1 agrees at 7 bases. The CDR3 covers 16 residues. Unmatched junction bases numbered 9, after V lost 0 bases and J lost 8 bases. Germline CDR1 LGHNA, CDR2 YSLEER. The CDR3 nucleotides are TGCGCCAGCAGCCAAGACGGTAACAGGGGTCGGGAAAAACTGTTTTTT. Translated, it gives CASSQDGNRGREKLFF.

The chain is built from TRBV6-2 or TRBV6-3 and TRBJ2-7, with 9 bases identical to TRBD2. This CDR3 is built from 15 residues. Germline V gene sequence: CDR1 MNHEY, CDR2 SVGEGT. V was clipped by 7 bases and J by 4 bases; unmatched bases: 11. CDR3 region: CASIKSWLAGYEQYF. DNA for the CDR3: TGTGCCAGCATCAAGAGCTGGCTAGCGGGATACGAGCAGTACTTC.

The rearrangement uses TRBV3-1 and TRBJ2-6, with 8 bases that match TRBD1. The CDR3 spans 15 residues. CDR1 and CDR2 from the germline V gene are LGHDT and YNNKEL (reference sequence). Trimming took 6 bases from V and 10 from J; bases not matched to a gene: 11. CDR3 sequence: CASSLRWDRRNVLTF. The CDR3 coding sequence is TGTGCCAGCAGTCTCCGATGGGACAGGCGTAACGTCCTGACTTTC. Filled out from reference TRBV3-1 and TRBJ2-6, the complete variable domain reads DTAVSQTPKYLVTQMGNDKSIKCEQNLGHDTMYWYKQDSKKFLKIMFSYNNKELIINETVPNRFSPKSPDKAHLNLHINSLELGDSAVYFCASSLRWDRRNVLTFGAGSRLTVL.